Given below is one T cell receptor (beta chain) in context. Its specific antigen is unknown. The sample holds no much larger clone one base away, and base qualities are not on file. Library preparation used RT-PCR. For sequencing, an Illumina HiSeq 2500 was employed. TCRdb cleaned the public reads at Q25 with fastp, built clones with MiXCR and kept in-frame beta chains. Rows matching on CDR3 protein sequence are summarized as one entry with the most common DNA and genes. This sample lists approximately 700,000 distinct CDR3 sequences; approximately 15% were detected once. The ten largest account for 6.5% to 8.5% of the sample. The entry originates in a study of response to subunit inactivated influenza vaccine listed by TCRdb under 2018. Context from the whole study: Deep quantitative profiling of the T cell receptor repertoire was used in the study to follow responses to a trivalent subunit inactivated influenza vaccine. Broad study findings and their caveats: It was suggested by the authors that each seasonal influenza vaccination may recruit only a limited number of new T cells.

V is trimmed back by 6 bases and J by 1 base, and the junction contains 5 bases that no gene match accounts for. Counted from cysteine to phenylalanine, this CDR3 has 14 amino acids. This entry keeps only the CDR3 DNA: 42 bases, framed from base 1. The sample in question was PBMCs from blood, obtained roughly 2 weeks before vaccination. This chain is built from TRBV12-3 or TRBV12-4 and TRBJ2-5; 7 bases in the middle match TRBD1. This TCR was sampled from a man aged 45 to 65 who received an inactivated influenza vaccine. Donor details come from another sample of the same person, matched by shared clones. In nucleotides, the sequence is TGTGCCAGCAGCAAGACAGGGACCCAAGAGACCCAGTACTTC. It translates as CASSKTGTQETQYF.